The 19 T cell receptor beta chains in this list originate from one sample, sequenced in a study of T cells after yellow fever vaccination. TCRdb re-called the 5' RACE reads with MiXCR, one entry per CDR3 protein. The sample shows 310,000 or so distinct CDR3 sequences, around 3.9% of them seen only once. Specimen: PBMCs, collected on the day of the yellow fever booster vaccination. These receptor sequences come from a man aged 18 to 30 who received the YFV17D yellow fever vaccine.

This clonotype was seen many times. The chain uses TRBV4-3 and TRBJ1-5, with D perhaps matching TRBD1 (6 bases). Trimming pared 1 base from V and 6 bases from J, leaving 10 bases between. The CDR3 has 14 residues. CDR1 is LGHNA, CDR2 YSLEER, per germline. CDR3 DNA sequence: TGCGCCAGCAGCCAAGTACCAGGGGCTCAGCCCCAGCATTTT. It specifies CASSQVPGAQPQHF.

V is TRBV5-6 and J is TRBJ1-1; the match to TRBD1 covers 8 bases. The CDR3 has 19 residues. Germline loops: CDR1 SGHDT, CDR2 YYEEEE. V lost 2 bases and J lost 7; bases outside the gene matches: 22. The CDR3 loop reads CASSFQKFGTTGAAREAFF. CDR3 nucleotide sequence: TGTGCCAGCAGCTTTCAAAAATTTGGAACGACAGGGGCCGCCCGTGAAGCTTTCTTT.

The V call is TRBV10-2, the J call TRBJ2-5; 7 bases are a match to TRBD2. The CDR3 spans 14 residues. CDR1 and CDR2 from the germline V gene are WSHSY and SAAADI. Trimming took 3 bases from V and 3 from J; bases not matched to a gene: 4. The CDR3 loop reads CASSEVGGKETQYF. The CDR3 DNA is TGCGCCAGCAGTGAAGTCGGGGGGAAAGAGACCCAGTACTTC.

In its sample, this clonotype was seen a few times. The rearrangement joins TRBV10-1 to TRBJ2-2; D is undetermined. V gave up 0 bases and J gave up 6 bases, with 5 bases separating them. Germline values: CDR1 WNHNN, CDR2 SYGVQD (reference sequence). The CDR3 is 13 residues long. Here the CDR3 reads CASSESGAGELFF. CDR3 sequence (DNA): TGCGCCAGCAGTGAGTCGGGTGCCGGGGAGCTGTTTTTT.

This clonotype showed up many times. This rearrangement joins TRBV7-9 to TRBJ2-7, with 7 bases lining up with TRBD2. With 2 bases clipped from V and 7 bases from J, the junction kept 2 bases outside the gene matches. The CDR3 consists of 12 residues. Germline CDR1 and CDR2: SEHNR and FQNEAQ (reference sequence). The DNA of the CDR3 is TGTGCCAGCAGCTTACCGGGGGGAGAGCAGTACGTC. Translated: CASSLPGGEQYV.

This clonotype has more than one count but fewer than ten. J is TRBJ1-4 and V is TRBV12-3 or TRBV12-4; D is unresolved. The CDR3 length is 15 residues. Between the trimmed V and J ends, which lost 5 bases and 8 bases, there was a span of 18 bases. This CDR3 reads CASSPNVVGGEKLFF. The CDR3 bases are TGTGCCAGCAGTCCCAACGTCGTTGGCGGGGAAAAACTGTTTTTT.

This clonotype was found a few times. The chain employs TRBV7-2 and TRBJ2-2; 7 bases are a match to TRBD2. V was pared by 2 bases and J by 1 base, with 4 bases of the junction left unmatched. CDR1 and CDR2 from the germline V gene are SGHTA and FQGNSA. The CDR3 spans 16 residues. The CDR3 loop is CASSLQASGNTGELFF. CDR3 bases: TGTGCCAGCAGCTTACAGGCTAGCGGGAACACCGGGGAGCTGTTTTTT.

This clonotype was detected many times. This chain links TRBV5-1 with TRBJ1-1, with D perhaps TRBD1 (6 bases). The germline V gene encodes CDR1 SGHRS and CDR2 YFSETQ. Trimming took off 1 base at V and 7 bases at J, with 11 bases between the two ends. This CDR3 contains 13 residues. CDR3 amino acids: CASSLLRGLEAFF. The CDR3 nucleotides read TGCGCCAGCAGCTTGCTGCGGGGGCTTGAAGCTTTCTTT. Based on the CDR3 plus reference TRBV5-1 and TRBJ1-1, the full variable domain is KAGVTQTPRYLIKTRGQQVTLSCSPISGHRSVSWYQQTPGQGLQFLFEYFSETQRNKGNFPGRFSGRQFSNSRSEMNVSTLELGDSALYLCASSLLRGLEAFFGQGTRLTVV.

This clonotype was counted ten times or more. The chain recombines TRBV18 with TRBJ2-5; 10 bases are a match to TRBD2. Germline lookup yields CDR1 KGHSH and CDR2 LQKENI. The CDR3 sequence is 16 residues long. Germline trimming cut 6 bases from V and 2 bases from J; bases unmatched to any gene: 9. CDR3 sequence: CASSQPASGGQETQYF. DNA for the CDR3: TGTGCCAGCTCCCAGCCCGCTAGCGGGGGTCAAGAGACCCAGTACTTC.

The chain joins TRBV20-1 to TRBJ2-3; a weak D match, TRBD2 (6 bases). The germline gives CDR1 DFQATT, CDR2 SNEGSKA (reference sequence). Deletions cut 6 bases from V and 0 bases from J, with 13 bases between. This CDR3 is 14 amino acids long. CDR3 in DNA: TGCAGTGCCCGGGACTGGGTGAGCACAGATACGCAGTATTTT. It is translated as CSARDWVSTDTQYF.

This clonotype came up many times. The CDR3 coding sequence is TGTGCCAGTAGTATAGAAGATACGCAGTATTTT. Its translation: CASSIEDTQYF. V is TRBV19 and J is TRBJ2-3; D is undetermined. Looked up from germline, CDR1 is LNHDA and CDR2 is SQIVND (reference sequence). The V end lost 0 bases, the J end lost 5 bases, and 0 bases lay between the germline ends. This CDR3 comprises 11 residues.

The table lists this clonotype with a few counts. This chain joins TRBV20-1 and TRBJ2-5; no clear D gene. Trimming took 1 base from V and 5 from J, leaving 20 bases between them. CDR1 and CDR2 from the germline V gene are DFQATT and SNEGSKA (reference sequence). This CDR3 has 16 residues. The CDR3 region has the DNA TGCAGTGCTAGAGGGGCCCCCCTGATAGGTCTGGAGACCCAGTACTTC. Its translation: CSARGAPLIGLETQYF.

This clonotype was seen many times. The chain combines TRBV5-1 with TRBJ2-3, with no clear D. CDR1 and CDR2 from the germline V gene are SGHRS and YFSETQ. V was shortened by 3 bases and J by 1 base, with 9 bases between the two germline ends. This CDR3 has 14 amino acids. Written as DNA, the CDR3 is TGCGCCAGCAGCTCGTTGACGGGCACAGATACGCAGTATTTT. This gives the protein CASSSLTGTDTQYF.

This clonotype was picked up a small number of times. The rearrangement uses TRBV20-1 and TRBJ1-2, with D possibly TRBD1 on 6 matching bases. V was shortened by 5 bases and J by 6 bases, with 13 bases between the two germline ends. CDR1 DFQATT and CDR2 SNEGSKA come from the germline V gene (reference sequence). CDR3 length: 12 amino acids. DNA for the CDR3: TGCAGTGCTCCGACAGGTTTCGATGGCTACACCTTC. It translates to CSAPTGFDGYTF.

This clonotype has just a few counts. The chain is built from TRBV5-1 and TRBJ2-5; 8 bases match TRBD1. This CDR3 region has 14 residues. Trimming at V came to 2 bases and at J to 4 bases, leaving 4 bases not matched to a gene. Germline CDR1 reads SGHRS; CDR2 reads YFSETQ. CDR3 protein: CASSLATGAETQYF. Written as DNA, the CDR3 is TGCGCCAGCAGCTTAGCGACAGGGGCAGAGACCCAGTACTTC.

The sample holds many counts of this clonotype. The gene calls are TRBV12-3 or TRBV12-4 and TRBJ2-1, with a possible D match to TRBD2 (6 bases). This CDR3 comprises 16 residues. Trimming took off 4 bases at V and 0 bases at J, with 13 bases between the two ends. The CDR3 coding sequence is TGTGCCAGCAGTTCTCCGGGGGTGAGCTCCTACAATGAGCAGTTCTTC. Translated: CASSSPGVSSYNEQFF.

The genes are TRBV10-3 and TRBJ2-2; 12 positions match TRBD1. The CDR3 spans 17 residues. CDR1 is ENHRY and CDR2 is SYGVKD in the germline V gene. The junction had 10 bases not matched to a gene; V was cut back by 4 bases and J by 7 bases. CDR3 sequence: CAISVGGTGGIGGELFF. In nucleotides, the CDR3 is TGTGCCATCAGTGTCGGGGGGACAGGGGGCATCGGCGGGGAGCTGTTTTTT.

This clonotype was seen many times. The V call is TRBV29-1, the J call TRBJ2-7, with D perhaps TRBD2 (7 bases). Per the germline V gene, CDR1 is SQVTM and CDR2 is ANQGSEA. The CDR3 loop spans 13 amino acids. Trimming left V 4 bases short and J 2 bases short, with 12 bases between. The CDR3 here is CSVVGGHTYEQYF. The CDR3 coding sequence is TGCAGCGTTGTGGGGGGGCATACCTACGAGCAGTACTTC.

This clonotype was found a few times. The V gene is TRBV12-3 or TRBV12-4, the J gene TRBJ1-1, with D uncertain. The V gene lost 5 bases and the J gene lost 4 bases, with 17 bases spanning the gap. CDR3 length equals 15 residues. The CDR3 here is CASSMEPLRSTEAFF. The CDR3 DNA reads as TGTGCCAGCAGTATGGAACCACTCAGGAGCACTGAAGCTTTCTTT.